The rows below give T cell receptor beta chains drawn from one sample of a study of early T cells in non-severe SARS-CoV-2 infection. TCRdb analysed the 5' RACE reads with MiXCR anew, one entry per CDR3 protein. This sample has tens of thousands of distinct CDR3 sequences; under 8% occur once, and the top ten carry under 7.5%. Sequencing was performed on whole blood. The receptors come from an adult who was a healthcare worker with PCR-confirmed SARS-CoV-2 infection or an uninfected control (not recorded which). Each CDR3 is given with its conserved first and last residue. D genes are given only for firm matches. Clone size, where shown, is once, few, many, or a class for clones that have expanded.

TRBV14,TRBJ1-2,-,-,CASSPSNTYGYTF,TGTGCCAGCAGCCCGTCCAACACCTATGGCTACACCTTC
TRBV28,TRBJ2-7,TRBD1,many,CASIGSRGQGHEQYF,TGTGCCAGCATCGGATCCCGGGGACAGGGTCACGAGCAGTACTTC
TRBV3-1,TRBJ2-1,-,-,CASSPPPYNEQFF,TGTGCCAGCAGCCCCCCCCCCTACAATGAGCAGTTCTTC
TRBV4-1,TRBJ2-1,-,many,CASSHRTDYTEQFF,TGCGCCAGCAGCCATCGGACGGACTACACTGAGCAGTTCTTC
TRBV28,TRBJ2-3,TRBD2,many,CASSLGLAGGPADTQYF,TGTGCCAGCAGTTTGGGACTAGCGGGAGGGCCCGCAGATACGCAGTATTTT
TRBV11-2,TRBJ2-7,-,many,CASSSRTRLGYEQYF,TGTGCCAGCAGCTCCCGGACTCGTTTGGGCTACGAGCAGTACTTC
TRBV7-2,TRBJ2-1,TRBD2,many,CASSLGLAGGTNEQFF,TGTGCCAGCAGCCTCGGACTAGCGGGAGGGACCAATGAGCAGTTCTTC
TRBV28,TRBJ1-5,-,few,CASRQGNQPQHF,TGTGCCAGCAGACAGGGTAATCAGCCCCAGCATTTT
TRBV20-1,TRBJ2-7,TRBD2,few,CSARDLAPDGGSAFNEQYF,TGCAGTGCTAGAGATCTTGCCCCTGACGGCGGGAGTGCGTTCAACGAGCAGTACTTC
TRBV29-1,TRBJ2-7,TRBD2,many,CSVEGLAGTPYEQYF,TGCAGCGTTGAGGGACTAGCGGGGACCCCCTACGAGCAGTACTTC
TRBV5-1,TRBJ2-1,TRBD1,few,CASSSTGDPYNEQFF,TGCGCCAGCAGCTCGACAGGGGACCCCTACAATGAGCAGTTCTTC
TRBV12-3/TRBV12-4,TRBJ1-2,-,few,CASSSYYGYTF,TGTGCCAGCAGTTCCTACTATGGCTACACCTTC
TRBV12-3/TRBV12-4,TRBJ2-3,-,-,CASSLTGALHF,TGTGCCAGCAGTTTGACGGGAGCCCTGCATTTT
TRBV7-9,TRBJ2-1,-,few,CASSLPLATSRNEQFF,TGTGCCAGCAGCCTCCCGCTGGCCACATCAAGGAATGAGCAGTTCTTC
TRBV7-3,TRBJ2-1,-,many,CASSPEKRATNEQFF,TGTGCCAGCAGCCCTGAGAAGCGGGCGACCAATGAGCAGTTCTTC
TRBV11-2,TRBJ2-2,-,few,CASSPAYTGELFF,TGTGCCAGCAGCCCGGCCTACACCGGGGAGCTGTTTTTT
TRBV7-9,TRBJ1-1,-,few,CASSLVGSEVFF,TGTGCCAGCAGCTTAGTGGGGAGTGAAGTTTTCTTT
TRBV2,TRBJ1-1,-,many,CASSEATDNLNTEAFF,TGTGCCAGCAGTGAAGCTACCGACAACCTGAACACTGAAGCTTTCTTT
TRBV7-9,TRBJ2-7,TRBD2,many,CASSPPGLADEQYF,TGTGCCAGCAGCCCTCCGGGACTAGCGGACGAGCAGTACTTC
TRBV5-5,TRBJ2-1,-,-,CASSKQGYEQFF,TGTGCCAGCAGTAAACAGGGCTATGAGCAGTTCTTC
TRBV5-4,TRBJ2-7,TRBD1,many,CASRRDREGGEQYF,TGTGCCAGCAGGCGGGACAGGGAAGGGGGCGAGCAGTACTTC
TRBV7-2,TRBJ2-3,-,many,CATGRPEGDTQYF,TGTGCCACTGGGCGGCCAGAAGGAGATACGCAGTATTTT
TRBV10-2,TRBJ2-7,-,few,CASSASGYEQYF,TGCGCCAGCAGTGCATCAGGGTACGAGCAGTACTTC
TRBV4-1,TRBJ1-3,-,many,CASSQISLSGNTIYF,TGCGCCAGCAGCCAAATCTCCCTCTCTGGAAACACCATATATTTT
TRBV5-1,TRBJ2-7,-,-,CASSFGTHGNEQYF,TGCGCCAGCAGCTTTGGGACCCATGGCAACGAGCAGTACTTC
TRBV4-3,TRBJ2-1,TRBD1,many,CASSNWTGPNKQFF,TGCGCCAGCAGTAATTGGACAGGGCCAAACAAGCAGTTCTTC
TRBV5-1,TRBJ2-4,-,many,CASRDGDKNIQYF,TGCGCCAGCAGGGACGGAGACAAAAACATTCAGTACTTC
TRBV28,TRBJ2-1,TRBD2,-,CASSSPSGGYNEQFF,TGTGCCAGCAGTTCCCCTAGCGGGGGCTACAATGAGCAGTTCTTC
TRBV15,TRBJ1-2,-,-,CATSRGIQTNYGYTF,TGTGCCACCAGCAGAGGGATCCAGACTAACTATGGCTACACCTTC
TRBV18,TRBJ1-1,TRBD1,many,CASSLQGGRTEAFF,TGTGCCAGCTCATTACAGGGGGGCCGAACTGAAGCTTTCTTT
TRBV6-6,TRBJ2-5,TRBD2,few,CASSFLSGGLETQYF,TGTGCCAGCAGTTTCCTCTCGGGGGGTTTAGAGACCCAGTACTTC